The clone carrying this TCR beta chain showed up many times. As yet, its antigen is unknown. The data were obtained in a study of identical twins. V lost 3 bases, J lost 6 bases, and 7 bases lay in between. The CDR3 extends over 12 amino acids. MiXCR, applied by TCRdb to the 5' RACE reads, yields one record per CDR3 protein. In the table there are more than 400,000 distinct CDR3 sequences, roughly 15% of which are singletons. Study observations and caveats: There were fewer insertions in abundant cord blood beta clonotypes, but memory repertoires showed no such pattern. It was out-of-frame TCR alpha sharing in monozygotic twins that models underestimated.

These data also featured in a second study, about yellow fever vaccine responses in identical twins. This second study notes: Reports say the vaccine T cell response in twins looked partly convergent and partly personalized.

The sequenced sample was CD4+ T cells sorted from blood. The V gene is TRBV12-3 or TRBV12-4, the J gene TRBJ2-3; D unclear. The TCR sequence derives from a woman younger than 30 in good health. The CDR3 DNA reads as TGTGCCAGCAGTTTCCGTGGGGATACGCAGTATTTT. Translated: CASSFRGDTQYF.